Following are 2 T cell receptor beta chains from one sample sequenced in a study of T cell responses to AZD1222 COVID-19 vaccine. Generated by immunoSEQ multiplex PCR, the TCRdb table keeps only in-frame clones and is missing some. Counted here are about 180,000 clones, 88% occurring once; the ten biggest clones make up around 8%. The starting material was peripheral blood, obtained on day 0 of AZD1222 vaccination. These receptors all stem from an adult in good health.

This clone was observed a few times. V and J are TRBV6-5 and TRBJ2-5, with a weak D call TRBD2 (5 bases). Germline CDR1 reads MNHEY; CDR2 reads SVGAGI. Trimming removed 7 bases at V and 5 bases at J, with 14 bases between. The CDR3 loop spans 13 amino acids. CDR3 residues: CASNTGNAETQYF. The CDR3 DNA reads as TGTGCCAGCAATACGGGAAATGCGGAGACCCAGTACTTC.

V usage is TRBV18 and J usage is TRBJ2-1; TRBD2 matches 11 bases. The junction had 7 bases not matched to a gene; V was cut back by 6 bases and J by 0 bases. CDR1 and CDR2 (germline): KGHSH, LQKENI. The CDR3 is made up of 17 amino acids. DNA of the CDR3: TGTGCCAGCTCGGGCCTAGCGGGGGGCCCCTCCTACAATGAGCAGTTCTTC. It translates to CASSGLAGGPSYNEQFF.